Sequencing of this TCR beta chain was carried out in a study of T cell repertoires in cytomegalovirus infection. For this clonotype: Its antigen is currently unknown. One end of the junction is discordant with germline, which a read error may explain.

One entry per CDR3 protein, called by TCRdb with MiXCR from the reads. The data contain 450,000 to 550,000 distinct CDR3 sequences, about 42% of them seen just once; the ten biggest clones take up about 45%. The CDR3 is 16 amino acids. The source is a human donor in good health (CMV status not recorded). Some clones in this sample may be carry-over from other donors' samples. This material consisted of cultured PBMCs, taken from culture after CMV antigen stimulation. V is TRBV5-3 and J is TRBJ2-7, with a tentative D call TRBD2 (6 bases). TRBV5-3 is placed among ORFs of uncertain function. The CDR3 loop reads CASSSSGVEAPYEQYF. In DNA, the CDR3 is TGTGCCAGCAGCTCCTCGGGAGTGGAAGCCCCCTACGAGCAGTACTTC.